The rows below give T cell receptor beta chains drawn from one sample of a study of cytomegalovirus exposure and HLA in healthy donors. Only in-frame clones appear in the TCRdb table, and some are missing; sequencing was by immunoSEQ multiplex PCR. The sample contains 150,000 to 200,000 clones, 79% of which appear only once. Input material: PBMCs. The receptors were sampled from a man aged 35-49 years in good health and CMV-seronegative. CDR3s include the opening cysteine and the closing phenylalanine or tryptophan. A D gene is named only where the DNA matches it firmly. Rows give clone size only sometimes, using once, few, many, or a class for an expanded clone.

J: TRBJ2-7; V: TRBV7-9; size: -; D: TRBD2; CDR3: CASSLAGANHEQYF; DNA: TGTGCCAGCTCACTAGCGGGAGCAAATCACGAGCAGTACTTC
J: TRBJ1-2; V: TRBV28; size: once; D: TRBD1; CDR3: CASTPGGQARYGYTF; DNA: TGTGCCAGCACCCCAGGGGGACAGGCCCGCTATGGCTACACCTTC
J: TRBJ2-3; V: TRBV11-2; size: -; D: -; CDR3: CASSLARGVEDTQYF; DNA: TGTGCCAGCAGCTTAGCCAGGGGAGTAGAAGATACGCAGTATTTT
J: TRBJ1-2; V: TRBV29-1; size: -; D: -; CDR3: CSVNGVASRYGYTF; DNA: TGCAGCGTCAACGGAGTGGCTTCACGATATGGCTACACCTTC
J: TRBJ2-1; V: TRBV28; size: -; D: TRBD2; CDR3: CASSLLAGVAHEQFF; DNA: TGTGCCAGCAGTTTACTTGCGGGAGTGGCCCATGAGCAGTTCTTC
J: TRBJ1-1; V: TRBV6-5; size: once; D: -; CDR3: CASSYTPNTEAFF; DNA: TGTGCCAGCAGTTATACACCAAACACTGAAGCTTTCTTT
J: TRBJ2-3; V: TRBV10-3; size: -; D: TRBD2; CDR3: CATSPQRGFDTQYF; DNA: TGTGCCACCTCCCCACAGCGGGGTTTCGATACGCAGTATTTT
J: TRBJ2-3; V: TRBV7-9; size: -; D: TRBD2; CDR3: CASRPRAGADTQYF; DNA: TGTGCCAGCAGACCTCGGGCGGGAGCAGATACGCAGTATTTT
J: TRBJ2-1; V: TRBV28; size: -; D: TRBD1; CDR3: CASSLRTGEASVDNEQFF; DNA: TGTGCCAGCAGTCTACGGACAGGCGAGGCTTCCGTTGACAATGAGCAGTTCTTC
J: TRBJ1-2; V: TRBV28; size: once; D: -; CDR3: CASSSRNYGYTF; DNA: TGTGCCAGCAGTTCTAGAAACTATGGCTACACCTTC
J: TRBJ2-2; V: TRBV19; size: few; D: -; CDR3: CASSVQGRPGELFF; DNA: TGTGCCAGTAGTGTACAGGGTCGACCCGGGGAGCTGTTTTTT
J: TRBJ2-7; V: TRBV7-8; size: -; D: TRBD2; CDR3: CASSLEGTSGRRWNEQYF; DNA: TGTGCCAGCAGCTTAGAGGGGACTAGCGGGAGAAGGTGGAACGAGCAGTACTTC
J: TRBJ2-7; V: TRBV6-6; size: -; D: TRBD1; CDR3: CASSQAGTGPYEQYF; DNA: TGTGCCAGCAGCCAGGCCGGGACAGGACCCTACGAGCAGTACTTC
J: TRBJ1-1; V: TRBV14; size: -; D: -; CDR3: CASSQIFPQGNTEAFF; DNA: TGTGCCAGCAGCCAGATATTTCCACAGGGGAACACTGAAGCTTTCTTT
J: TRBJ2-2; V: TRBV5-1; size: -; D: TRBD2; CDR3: CASSLASGMAGELFF; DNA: TGCGCCAGCAGCTTGGCTAGCGGGATGGCCGGGGAGCTGTTTTTT
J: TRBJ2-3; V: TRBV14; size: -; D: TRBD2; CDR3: CASSLRTSGRSTDTQYF; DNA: TGTGCCAGCAGCCTAAGGACTAGCGGGAGATCCACAGATACGCAGTATTTT
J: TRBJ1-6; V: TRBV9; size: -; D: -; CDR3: CASSSHGGGGSPLHF; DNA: TGTGCCAGCAGCTCACATGGGGGGGGTGGTTCACCCCTCCACTTT
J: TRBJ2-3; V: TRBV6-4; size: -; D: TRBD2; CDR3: CASSASGSTDTQYF; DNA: TGTGCCAGCAGTGCTAGCGGGAGCACAGATACGCAGTATTTT
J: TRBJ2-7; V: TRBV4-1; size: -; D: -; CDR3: CASSQDSLFYEQYF; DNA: TGCGCCAGCAGCCAAGACTCCCTTTTCTACGAGCAGTACTTC
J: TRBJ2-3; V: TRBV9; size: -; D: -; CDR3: CASSVASGDATDTQYF; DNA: TGTGCCAGCAGCGTAGCTTCGGGGGATGCCACAGATACGCAGTATTTT
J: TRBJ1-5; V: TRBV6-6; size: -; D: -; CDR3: CASSPDRKRVQPQHF; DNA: TGTGCCAGCAGCCCCGACAGGAAACGGGTCCAGCCCCAGCATTTT
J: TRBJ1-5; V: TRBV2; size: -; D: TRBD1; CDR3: CASSGTGNQPQHF; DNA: TGTGCCAGCAGTGGGACAGGGAATCAGCCCCAGCATTTT
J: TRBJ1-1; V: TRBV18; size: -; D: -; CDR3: CGATTGENTEAFF; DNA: TGTGGTGCCACGACAGGAGAAAACACTGAAGCTTTCTTT
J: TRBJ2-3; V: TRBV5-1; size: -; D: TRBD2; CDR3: CASSFGLAGVDTQYF; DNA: TGCGCCAGCAGCTTCGGACTAGCGGGAGTGGATACGCAGTATTTT
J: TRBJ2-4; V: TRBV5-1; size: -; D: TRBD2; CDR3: CASSSGTSGIGNIQYF; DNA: TGCGCCAGCAGTTCCGGGACTAGCGGGATTGGGAACATTCAGTACTTC
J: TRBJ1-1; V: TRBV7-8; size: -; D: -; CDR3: CASSLSNTEAFF; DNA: TGTGCCAGCAGCCTCTCTAACACTGAAGCTTTCTTT
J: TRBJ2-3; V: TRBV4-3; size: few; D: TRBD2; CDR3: CASSQDFAGLARADTQYF; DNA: TGCGCCAGCAGCCAAGATTTCGCGGGACTAGCGAGGGCAGATACGCAGTATTTT
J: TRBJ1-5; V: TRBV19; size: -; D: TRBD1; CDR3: CASSNRGLYVNQPQHF; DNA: TGTGCCAGTAGTAACAGGGGGCTCTACGTAAATCAGCCCCAGCATTTT
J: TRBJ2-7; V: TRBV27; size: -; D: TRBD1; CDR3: CASRPRTGGLYEQYF; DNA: TGTGCCAGCAGACCGAGGACAGGGGGTCTCTACGAGCAGTACTTC
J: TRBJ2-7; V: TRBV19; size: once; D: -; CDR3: CASSTWDISYEQYF; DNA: TGTGCCAGTAGTACTTGGGACATCTCCTACGAGCAGTACTTC
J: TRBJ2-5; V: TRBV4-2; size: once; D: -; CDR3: CASSQVLGGSKQYF; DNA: TGTGCCAGCAGCCAAGTATTAGGAGGGAGCAAACAGTACTTC
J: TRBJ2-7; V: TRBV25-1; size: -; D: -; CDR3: CASSDHKTAPWNEQYF; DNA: TGTGCCAGCAGTGACCACAAGACAGCGCCCTGGAACGAGCAGTACTTC
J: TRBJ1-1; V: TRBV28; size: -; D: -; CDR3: CASSPARGLNTEAFF; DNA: TGTGCCAGCAGTCCGGCGAGGGGGTTGAACACTGAAGCTTTCTTT
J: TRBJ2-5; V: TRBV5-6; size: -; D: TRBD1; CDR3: CASSQDRGETQYF; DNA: TGTGCCAGCAGCCAGGACAGGGGGGAGACCCAGTACTTC